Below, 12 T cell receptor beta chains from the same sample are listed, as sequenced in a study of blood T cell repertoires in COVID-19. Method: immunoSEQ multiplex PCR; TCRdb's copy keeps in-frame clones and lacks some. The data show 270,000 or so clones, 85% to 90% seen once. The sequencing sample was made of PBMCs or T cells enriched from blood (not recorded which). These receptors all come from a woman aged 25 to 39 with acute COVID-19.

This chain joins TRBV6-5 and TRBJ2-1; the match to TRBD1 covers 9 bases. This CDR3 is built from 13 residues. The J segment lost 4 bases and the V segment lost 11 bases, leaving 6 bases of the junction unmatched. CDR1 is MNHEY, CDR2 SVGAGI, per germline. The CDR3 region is CACNGQGYNEQFF. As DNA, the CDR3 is TGTGCCTGCAACGGACAGGGGTACAATGAGCAGTTCTTC.

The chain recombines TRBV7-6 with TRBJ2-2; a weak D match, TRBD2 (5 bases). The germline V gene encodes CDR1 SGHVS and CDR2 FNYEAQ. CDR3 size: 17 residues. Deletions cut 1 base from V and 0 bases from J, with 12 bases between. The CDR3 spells CASSLVTSGANTGELFF. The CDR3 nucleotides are TGTGCCAGCAGCTTAGTGACAAGCGGAGCGAACACCGGGGAGCTGTTTTTT.

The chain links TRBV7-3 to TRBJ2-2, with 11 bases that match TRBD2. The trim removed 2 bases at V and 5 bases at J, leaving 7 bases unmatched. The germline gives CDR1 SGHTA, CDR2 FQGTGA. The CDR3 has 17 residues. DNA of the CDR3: TGTGCCAGCAGCTTATCCCCACTAGCGGGAGAAACCGGGGAGCTGTTTTTT. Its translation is CASSLSPLAGETGELFF.

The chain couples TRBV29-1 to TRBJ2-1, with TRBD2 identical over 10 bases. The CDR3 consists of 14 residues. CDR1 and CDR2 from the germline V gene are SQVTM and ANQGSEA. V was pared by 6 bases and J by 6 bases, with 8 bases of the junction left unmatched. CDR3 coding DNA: TGCAGCGTCCGAGCGGGAGGGCCACCCAATGAGCAGTTCTTC. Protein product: CSVRAGGPPNEQFF.

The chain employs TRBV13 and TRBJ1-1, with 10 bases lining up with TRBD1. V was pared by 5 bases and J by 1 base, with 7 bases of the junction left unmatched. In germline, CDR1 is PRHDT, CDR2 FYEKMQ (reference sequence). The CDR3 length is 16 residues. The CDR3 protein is CASSPRQGARNTEAFF. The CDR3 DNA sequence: TGTGCCAGCAGCCCGCGACAGGGGGCTAGGAACACTGAAGCTTTCTTT.

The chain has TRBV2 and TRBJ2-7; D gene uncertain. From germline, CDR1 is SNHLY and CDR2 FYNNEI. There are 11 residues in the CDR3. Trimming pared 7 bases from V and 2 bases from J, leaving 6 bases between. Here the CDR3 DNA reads TGTGCCAGCAAGCAGGCCTACGAGCAGTACTTC. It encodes CASKQAYEQYF.

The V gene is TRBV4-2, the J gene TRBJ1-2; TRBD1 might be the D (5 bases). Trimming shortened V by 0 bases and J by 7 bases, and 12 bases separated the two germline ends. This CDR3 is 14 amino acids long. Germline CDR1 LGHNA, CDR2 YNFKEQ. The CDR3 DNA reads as TGTGCCAGCAGCCAAGATCTGGCGGGACTTGGCTACACCTTC. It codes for CASSQDLAGLGYTF.

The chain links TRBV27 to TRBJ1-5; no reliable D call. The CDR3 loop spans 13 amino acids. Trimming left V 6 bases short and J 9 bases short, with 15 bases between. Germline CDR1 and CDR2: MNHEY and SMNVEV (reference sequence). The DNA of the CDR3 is TGTGCCAGCAGCCCACCGGGGAAACGGCCCCAGCATTTT. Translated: CASSPPGKRPQHF.

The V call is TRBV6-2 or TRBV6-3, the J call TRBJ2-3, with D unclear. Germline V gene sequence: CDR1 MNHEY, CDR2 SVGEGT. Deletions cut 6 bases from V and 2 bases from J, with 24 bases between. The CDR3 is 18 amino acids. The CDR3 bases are TGTGCCAGCAGCGACACGTCCCGTATGGGCCTGCCCACAGATACGCAGTATTTT. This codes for CASSDTSRMGLPTDTQYF.

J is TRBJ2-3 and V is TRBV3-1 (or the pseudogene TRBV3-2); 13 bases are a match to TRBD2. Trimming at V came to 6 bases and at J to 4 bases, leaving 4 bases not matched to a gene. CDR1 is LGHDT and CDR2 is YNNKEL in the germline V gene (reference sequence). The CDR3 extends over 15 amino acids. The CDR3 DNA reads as TGTGCCAGCAGGCGGACTAGCGGGAGAGCAGATACGCAGTATTTT. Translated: CASRRTSGRADTQYF.

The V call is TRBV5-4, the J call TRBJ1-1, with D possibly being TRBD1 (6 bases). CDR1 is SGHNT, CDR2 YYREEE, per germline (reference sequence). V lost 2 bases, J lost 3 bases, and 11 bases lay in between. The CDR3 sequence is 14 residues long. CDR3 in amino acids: CASSFLDSHTEAFF. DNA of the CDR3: TGTGCCAGCAGCTTCCTGGACAGCCACACTGAAGCTTTCTTT.

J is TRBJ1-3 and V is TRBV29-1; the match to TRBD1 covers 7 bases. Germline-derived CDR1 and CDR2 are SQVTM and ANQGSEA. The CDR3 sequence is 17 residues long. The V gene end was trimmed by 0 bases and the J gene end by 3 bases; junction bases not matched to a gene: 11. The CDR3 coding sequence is TGCAGCGTTGAAGATTTCGACAGGGAGTTGGGTGGAAACACCATATATTTT. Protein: CSVEDFDRELGGNTIYF. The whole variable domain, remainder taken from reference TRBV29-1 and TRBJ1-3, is SAVISQKPSRDICQRGTSLTIQCQVDSQVTMMFWYRQQPGQSLTLIATANQGSEATYESGFVIDKFPISRPNLTFSTLTVSNMSPEDSSIYLCSVEDFDRELGGNTIYFGEGSWLTVV.